These 15 T cell receptor beta chains came from one sample sequenced in a study of patients and donors after allogeneic stem cell transplantation. TCRdb processed the RT-PCR reads anew with MiXCR; each CDR3 protein has one entry. This sample has about 200,000 distinct CDR3 sequences, with around two fifths found just once. The sequenced sample was blood, either unsorted or a sorted T cell fraction (not recorded which). The receptors were sampled from a human donor who was either an allogeneic HSCT recipient or a stem cell or donor lymphocyte infusion donor (not recorded which). It is not recorded whose cells these are; they may come from a transplant donor.

This clonotype was observed a handful of times. The CDR3 DNA sequence: TGCGCCAGCAGCTTGGCGTCAGGGACCCTGCCCGGGGAGCTGTTTTTT. This translates into CASSLASGTLPGELFF. The V call is TRBV5-1, the J call TRBJ2-2, with D perhaps given as TRBD1 or TRBD2 (5 bases each). The CDR3 consists of 16 residues. V lost 0 bases, J lost 6 bases, and 15 bases lay in between. In germline, CDR1 is SGHRS, CDR2 YFSETQ.

The chain uses TRBV12-3 or TRBV12-4 and TRBJ2-1, with 8 positions matching TRBD2. Trimming took 4 bases from V and 4 from J; bases not matched to a gene: 3. This CDR3 region has 14 residues. The CDR3, as DNA: TGTGCCAGCAGTTACACTAGCGGATACAATGAGCAGTTCTTC. It is translated as CASSYTSGYNEQFF.

The chain is built from TRBV12-3 or TRBV12-4 and TRBJ1-2, with D perhaps TRBD1 (5 bases). Trimming took off 6 bases at V and 4 bases at J, with 12 bases between the two ends. CDR3 length equals 13 residues. CDR3 region: CASSSGLFYGYTF. Written as DNA, the CDR3 is TGTGCCAGCAGCTCGGGACTGTTCTATGGCTACACCTTC.

This chain uses TRBV5-6 with TRBJ2-3; TRBD1 aligns across 8 bases. V lost 1 base to trimming and J lost 7 bases; unmatched junction nucleotides: 5. Per germline, CDR1 SGHDT and CDR2 YYEEEE. The CDR3 covers 14 residues. This CDR3 is CASSLYRGAHTQYF. DNA of the CDR3: TGTGCCAGCAGCTTGTACAGGGGGGCACATACGCAGTATTTT.

This rearrangement joins TRBV28 to TRBJ2-4, with D possibly TRBD2 on 5 matching bases. The CDR3 length is 12 residues. V shed 2 bases and J shed 9 bases, with 8 bases lying between them. Germline loops: CDR1 MDHEN, CDR2 SYDVKM. This chain's CDR3 is CASSLLEGIQYF. The CDR3 nucleotides read TGTGCCAGCAGTTTACTAGAGGGCATTCAGTACTTC.

The chain links TRBV12-3 or TRBV12-4 to TRBJ1-3; D is unclear. V lost 3 bases and J lost 4, with 4 bases in between. The CDR3 contains 12 residues. The CDR3 reads CASSFKGNTIYF. CDR3 bases: TGTGCCAGCAGTTTTAAGGGAAACACCATATATTTT.

The V gene is TRBV29-1, the J gene TRBJ1-1; D is undetermined. The V end lost 4 bases, the J end lost 8 bases, and 11 bases lay between the germline ends. Germline lookup yields CDR1 SQVTM and CDR2 ANQGSEA. This CDR3 spans 11 amino acids. CDR3: CSVGRPWEAFF. CDR3 in DNA: TGCAGCGTTGGCAGGCCCTGGGAAGCTTTCTTT.

In this sample, this clonotype turned up a few times. The rearrangement uses TRBV7-2 and TRBJ1-2, with 7 bases aligning to TRBD1. This CDR3 has 14 amino acids. The J segment lost 4 bases and the V segment lost 4 bases, leaving 6 bases of the junction unmatched. Germline assignment: CDR1 SGHTA and CDR2 FQGNSA. The CDR3 protein is CASSSLDRSYGYTF. The CDR3 DNA is TGTGCCAGCAGCTCCTTGGACAGGAGCTATGGCTACACCTTC.

In its sample, this clonotype was seen a few times. V usage is TRBV30 and J usage is TRBJ1-5; 7 bases are a match to TRBD1. From germline, CDR1 is GTSNPN and CDR2 SVGIG (reference sequence). J gave up 1 base and V 2 bases, and 5 bases lay outside the gene matches. The CDR3 is 15 residues long. CDR3 region: CAWSLYRGSNQPQHF. DNA for the CDR3: TGTGCCTGGAGTCTGTACAGGGGCAGCAATCAGCCCCAGCATTTT.

The chain links TRBV27 to TRBJ2-7, with D tentatively TRBD2 (6 bases). The CDR3 runs to 15 residues. The V end was cut by 6 bases, the J end by 4 bases, with 19 bases between. Germline V gene data show CDR1 as MNHEY and CDR2 as SMNVEV (reference sequence). CDR3 residues: CASSDRRDLRYEQYF. The CDR3 nucleotides are TGTGCCAGCAGCGATAGGAGGGATCTTAGGTACGAGCAGTACTTC.

The chain is built from TRBV6-5 and TRBJ1-2; D not resolved. V lost 7 bases, J lost 4 bases, and 16 bases lay in between. Germline CDR1 and CDR2: MNHEY and SVGAGI. The CDR3 totals 14 residues. CDR3 sequence: CASTQTASIYGYTF. CDR3 nucleotides: TGTGCCAGCACCCAAACCGCATCTATCTATGGCTACACCTTC.

The J gene is TRBJ1-3, the V gene TRBV7-3; D is unclear. V lost 0 bases, J lost 0 bases, and 6 bases lay in between. Germline-derived CDR1 and CDR2 are SGHTA and FQGTGA. This CDR3 spans 15 amino acids. The CDR3 sequence is CASSLTAASGNTIYF. CDR3 bases: TGTGCCAGCAGCTTAACGGCAGCCTCTGGAAACACCATATATTTT.

The rearrangement uses TRBV5-6 and TRBJ2-7; D ambiguous. V gave up 2 bases and J gave up 2 bases, with 5 bases separating them. Germline V lookup: CDR1 SGHDT, CDR2 YYEEEE. This CDR3 is built from 12 residues. CDR3 bases: TGTGCCAGCAGCTTCATGGCCTACGAGCAGTACTTC. Translating it yields CASSFMAYEQYF. Variable domain in full (rest from reference TRBV5-6 and TRBJ2-7): DAGVTQSPTHLIKTRGQQVTLRCSPKSGHDTVSWYQQALGQGPQFIFQYYEEEERQRGNFPDRFSGHQFPNYSSELNVNALLLGDSALYLCASSFMAYEQYFGPGTRLTVT.

This clonotype was picked up a small number of times. The chain employs TRBV6-5 and TRBJ1-4; 7 nucleotides align to TRBD1. The CDR3 has 13 residues. The ends lost 5 bases at V and 10 bases at J; junction bases unmatched: 7. Germline CDR1 and CDR2: MNHEY and SVGAGI. CDR3 residues: CASSPGTAGKLFF. DNA for the CDR3: TGTGCCAGCAGTCCCGGGACAGCGGGAAAACTGTTTTTT.

V gene TRBV20-1 combines with J gene TRBJ2-5; weak D call: TRBD2 (7 bases). The V end was cut by 5 bases, the J end by 5 bases, with 12 bases between. The V gene's germline CDR1 is DFQATT and CDR2 SNEGSKA (reference sequence). The CDR3 totals 12 residues. CDR3 residues: CSAGRGMETQYF. As DNA, the CDR3 is TGCAGTGCTGGGAGGGGGATGGAGACCCAGTACTTC.